Listed below are T cell receptor beta chains from one sample, sequenced in a study of blood T cell repertoires in COVID-19. Libraries were prepared by immunoSEQ multiplex PCR; TCRdb keeps only in-frame clonotypes and omits some of them. The data contain roughly 200,000 clones, 88% of them singletons. Sequencing was carried out using peripheral blood. These receptors were taken from a man aged 18 to 30 with active or convalescent COVID-19. CDR3s include the opening cysteine and the closing phenylalanine or tryptophan. Each record gives: CDR3 DNA, CDR3 protein, D gene, clone size, J gene, V gene, CDR3 length. The D gene is left open where the match is weak. Rows may omit the clone size; those that give it use once, few, many or a size class.

CDR3nt: TGTGCCAGTGTAAGGGGCTTGGGGGGGATTAACACTGAAGCTTTCTTT
CDR3aa: CASVRGLGGINTEAFF
d_gene: NA
abundance: NA
j_gene: TRBJ1-1
v_gene: TRBV2
len: 16

CDR3nt: TGTGCCAGCAGCCAAGAGGGGATGTGGGGGGACGGGAATGAGCAGTTCTTC
CDR3aa: CASSQEGMWGDGNEQFF
d_gene: NA
abundance: NA
j_gene: TRBJ2-1
v_gene: TRBV4-2
len: 17

CDR3nt: TGCGCCAGCAGCCAAGTAGCCGGCACCGGGGAGCTGTTTTTT
CDR3aa: CASSQVAGTGELFF
d_gene: NA
abundance: NA
j_gene: TRBJ2-2
v_gene: TRBV4-3
len: 14

CDR3nt: TGTGCCAGCAGCCCTGGGACAGGGAACCTGAACACCGGGGAGCTGTTTTTT
CDR3aa: CASSPGTGNLNTGELFF
d_gene: TRBD1
abundance: NA
j_gene: TRBJ2-2
v_gene: TRBV9
len: 17

CDR3nt: TGTGCCACCAGCAGGCGGACTAGCGGGAGTTTCAACGAGCAGTACTTC
CDR3aa: CATSRRTSGSFNEQYF
d_gene: TRBD2
abundance: once
j_gene: TRBJ2-7
v_gene: TRBV15
len: 16

CDR3nt: TGTGCCAGCACCCGAGGGACAGGGATCCCCTACGAGCAGTACTTC
CDR3aa: CASTRGTGIPYEQYF
d_gene: TRBD1
abundance: once
j_gene: TRBJ2-7
v_gene: TRBV2
len: 15

CDR3nt: TGTGCCAGCAGCCGGATACCAGGGGACGGCCCGAGGGAAACTAGCTATGGCTACACCTTC
CDR3aa: CASSRIPGDGPRETSYGYTF
d_gene: NA
abundance: NA
j_gene: TRBJ1-2
v_gene: TRBV5-5
len: 20

CDR3nt: TGTGCCAGCAGCCCGGGGACAGGGACGAGTGGAGAGAAAAAACTGTTTTTT
CDR3aa: CASSPGTGTSGEKKLFF
d_gene: TRBD1
abundance: NA
j_gene: TRBJ1-4
v_gene: TRBV5-6
len: 17

CDR3nt: TGTGCCAGCAGTTACGAGGGGGCCTACGAGCAGTACTTC
CDR3aa: CASSYEGAYEQYF
d_gene: NA
abundance: NA
j_gene: TRBJ2-7
v_gene: TRBV6-8
len: 13

CDR3nt: TGCGCCAGCAGCTTGACCGAGTATGGCTACACCTTC
CDR3aa: CASSLTEYGYTF
d_gene: NA
abundance: once
j_gene: TRBJ1-2
v_gene: TRBV5-1
len: 12

CDR3nt: TGTGCCAGCAGTTCTTTGACAGGGACCCAGCCCCAGCATTTT
CDR3aa: CASSSLTGTQPQHF
d_gene: TRBD1
abundance: few
j_gene: TRBJ1-5
v_gene: TRBV28
len: 14

CDR3nt: TGTGCCAGCAGCCCTCGACTAGCGGGAGCAGATACGCAGTATTTT
CDR3aa: CASSPRLAGADTQYF
d_gene: TRBD2
abundance: NA
j_gene: TRBJ2-3
v_gene: TRBV11-1
len: 15

CDR3nt: TGTGCCAGCAGCTTGCAGACTAGTTTACCCCAGTACTTC
CDR3aa: CASSLQTSLPQYF
d_gene: NA
abundance: NA
j_gene: TRBJ2-4
v_gene: TRBV7-9
len: 13